What follows describes a single T cell receptor beta chain. The CDR3 runs to 14 residues. The germline V gene encodes CDR1 SGHTA and CDR2 FQGNSA. The sample is drawn from a study of T cells expressing NK-cell markers. After re-calling the 5' RACE reads, TCRdb lists one entry per CDR3 protein, DNA absent. This table lists more than 400,000 distinct CDR3 sequences. This sequence was found in a woman between 18 and 69 years old in good health. V usage is TRBV7-2 and J usage is TRBJ2-5; the TCRdb call, TRBD1, lacks DNA for checking. Sequencing was carried out using blood T cells: a sorted CD56 or NKG2C T cell subset, CD4+ or CD8+ T cells, or bulk PBMC T cells (not recorded which). The CDR3 protein is CASSSDRARETQYF.